This T cell receptor beta chain is drawn from a study of cytomegalovirus exposure and HLA in healthy donors. PCR primers comprised 60 Vbeta and 13 Jbeta primers. Here immunoSEQ multiplex PCR was the method, and the copy in TCRdb shows in-frame clones only, minus some. The sample has about 170,000 clones; about 85% are singletons. There are 13 residues in the CDR3. Germline assignment: CDR1 MNHEY and CDR2 SMNVEV (reference sequence). V lost 3 bases and J 2 bases, leaving 8 bases between the germline ends. The V call is TRBV27, the J call TRBJ2-7, with a weak D call TRBD1 (6 bases). The receptor's source is a man aged 25 to 45 in good health and CMV-seropositive. Sequencing input: PBMCs. The CDR3, as DNA: TGTGCCAGCAGTTTCTCAGGGGCCTACGAGCAGTACTTC. Translating it yields CASSFSGAYEQYF.